This TCR beta chain was sequenced in a study of blood T cell repertoires in COVID-19. Study overall: Donors in the United States, Italy and Spain gave samples during acute or convalescent COVID-19. In each case, the material was cDNA or gDNA derived from T cells, B-cell-depleted T cells, or PBMCs.

Original handling: Scientists estimated how many nucleated cells there were by amplifying reference gene primers. Clones were sequenced by immunoSEQ multiplex PCR, and TCRdb holds only the in-frame ones, with some missing. V and J calls and clone size come straight from that table; D and trimming were deduced from the DNA. This table holds around 65,000 clones, roughly 80% found once. Germline trimming cut 5 bases from V and 1 base from J; bases unmatched to any gene: 4. In germline, CDR1 is SGHTA, CDR2 FQGNSA. The CDR3 is 15 residues long. The chain has TRBV7-2 and TRBJ1-3, with 8 positions matching TRBD1. The specimen sequenced was peripheral blood. This receptor was obtained from a woman aged 80 or over with active or convalescent COVID-19. The CDR3 here is CASSPRTGSGNTIYF. In DNA, the CDR3 is TGTGCCAGCAGCCCTAGGACAGGGTCTGGAAACACCATATATTTT.